These 13 T cell receptor beta chains originate from one sample sequenced in a study of CXCR3-negative and CXCR3-positive naive CD8 T cells. 5' RACE that incorporated UMI labels was used to prepare the TRB cDNA libraries. TCRdb reprocessed the 5' RACE reads; each CDR3 protein has one entry and no DNA is given. This sample's table has about 130,000 distinct CDR3 sequences. Sequencing was carried out using naive CXCR3- CD8+ T cells from blood. The sample's subset: CD45RO-CCR7+CD27+CD95- naive CD8+ T cells lacking CXCR3 (TNR3-). The receptors come from a human donor in good health. Some clones in this sample may be carry-over from other donors' samples.

V gene TRBV28 combines with J gene TRBJ2-7; the TRBD2 assignment by TCRdb is unverifiable without DNA. The V gene's germline CDR1 is MDHEN and CDR2 SYDVKM. CDR3 length: 18 amino acids. CDR3 sequence reads: CASSLDLGLARPFYEQYF. Complete variable domain (other parts from reference TRBV28 and TRBJ2-7): DVKVTQSSRYLVKRTGEKVFLECVQDMDHENMFWYRQDPGLGLRLIYFSYDVKMKEKGDIPEGYSVSREKKERFSLILESASTNQTSMYLCASSLDLGLARPFYEQYFGPGTRLTVT.

The chain carries TRBV27 and TRBJ2-7; TCRdb picks TRBD1, but there is no DNA to check that call. Germline CDR1 MNHEY, CDR2 SMNVEV (reference sequence). The CDR3 is 13 residues long. The CDR3 sequence: CASSLSWGYEQYF.

The chain couples TRBV5-6 to TRBJ2-1; the D gene TCRdb calls, TRBD1, cannot be checked with no DNA. This CDR3 spans 14 amino acids. CDR1 SGHDT and CDR2 YYEEEE come from the germline V gene. The CDR3 loop reads CASSRDTNYNEQFF.

The chain uses TRBV12-3 or TRBV12-4 and TRBJ2-7; the TRBD2 assignment by TCRdb is unverifiable without DNA. This CDR3 is built from 16 residues. CDR3 region: CASSLAQLGGAGEQYF.

V usage is TRBV19 and J usage is TRBJ1-1. The germline V gene encodes CDR1 LNHDA and CDR2 SQIVND (reference sequence). The CDR3 extends over 12 amino acids. The CDR3 loop is CASSGWRTEAFF.

The genes are TRBV12-3 or TRBV12-4 and TRBJ2-4; TCRdb returns TRBD1, unconfirmable since there is no DNA. The CDR3 loop spans 13 amino acids. CDR3 loop: CASTDRPGDIQYF.

The chain employs TRBV27 and TRBJ2-7. The CDR3 covers 14 residues. In germline, CDR1 is MNHEY, CDR2 SMNVEV (reference sequence). The CDR3 here is CASSLSVGAYEQYF.

The gene calls are TRBV29-1 and TRBJ2-5; TCRdb gives TRBD2 as the D gene, but with no DNA this cannot be confirmed. The CDR3 loop spans 16 amino acids. Germline CDR1 is SQVTM and CDR2 is ANQGSEA. The CDR3 loop reads CSVEVPVAGVPETQYF.

This chain uses TRBV3-1 with TRBJ2-1. Germline V gene data show CDR1 as LGHDT and CDR2 as YNNKEL (reference sequence). This CDR3 is 14 amino acids long. CDR3 in amino acids: CASSQGGTYNEQFF.

CDR3 sequence: CATERGQGTNEQFF. The J gene is TRBJ2-1, the V gene TRBV19; the D call from TCRdb, TRBD1, cannot be confirmed without DNA. The CDR3 loop spans 14 amino acids. Germline loops: CDR1 LNHDA, CDR2 SQIVND (reference sequence).

CDR3 sequence: CASSLIAEETQYF. This chain links TRBV12-3 or TRBV12-4 with TRBJ2-5; the TCRdb D gene call, TRBD2, has no DNA to confirm it. CDR3 length: 13 amino acids.

V gene TRBV6-5 combines with J gene TRBJ1-5; TCRdb proposes TRBD1, but this gene call is untestable without DNA. Germline CDR1 and CDR2: MNHEY and SVGAGI. This CDR3 has 14 residues. The CDR3 here is CASSYAGARQPQHF.

This chain connects TRBV4-1 to TRBJ1-5; absent DNA, TCRdb's TRBD1 call cannot be checked. The CDR3 is 13 residues long. Germline V gene data show CDR1 as MGHRA and CDR2 as YSYEKL. The CDR3 sequence is CASSYGTAQPQHF.